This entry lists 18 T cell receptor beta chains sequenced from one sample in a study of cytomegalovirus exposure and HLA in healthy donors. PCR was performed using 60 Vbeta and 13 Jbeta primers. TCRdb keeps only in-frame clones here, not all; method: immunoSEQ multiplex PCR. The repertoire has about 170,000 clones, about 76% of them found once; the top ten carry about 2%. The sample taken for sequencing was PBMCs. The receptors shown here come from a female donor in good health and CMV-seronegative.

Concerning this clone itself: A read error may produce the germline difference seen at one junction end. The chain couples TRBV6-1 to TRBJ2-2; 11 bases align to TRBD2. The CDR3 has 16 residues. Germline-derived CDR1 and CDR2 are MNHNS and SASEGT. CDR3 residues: CAGSEPGLAVSGELFF. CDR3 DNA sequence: TGTGCCGGCAGTGAGCCGGGACTAGCGGTTTCCGGGGAGCTGTTTTTT.

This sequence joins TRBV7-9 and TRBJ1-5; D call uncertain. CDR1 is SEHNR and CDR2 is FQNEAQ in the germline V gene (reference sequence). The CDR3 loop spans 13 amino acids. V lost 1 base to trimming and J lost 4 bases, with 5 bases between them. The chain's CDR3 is CASSLVGNQPQHF. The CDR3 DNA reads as TGTGCCAGCAGCTTAGTCGGGAATCAGCCCCAGCATTTT.

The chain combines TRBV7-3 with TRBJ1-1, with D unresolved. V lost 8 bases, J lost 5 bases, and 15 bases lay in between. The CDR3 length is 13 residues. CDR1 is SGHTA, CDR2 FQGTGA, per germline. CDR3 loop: CASEVERGTEAFF. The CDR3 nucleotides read TGTGCCAGCGAGGTGGAGAGAGGGACTGAAGCTTTCTTT.

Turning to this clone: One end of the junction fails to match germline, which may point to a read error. CDR3 sequence reads: CAWSLTGGKQPQHF. The CDR3 DNA follows: TGTGCCTGGAGTTTGACAGGGGGCAAGCAGCCCCAGCATTTT. The chain has TRBV30 and TRBJ1-5, with 10 bases that match TRBD1. The V gene's germline CDR1 is GTSNPN and CDR2 SVGIG (reference sequence). This CDR3 contains 14 residues.

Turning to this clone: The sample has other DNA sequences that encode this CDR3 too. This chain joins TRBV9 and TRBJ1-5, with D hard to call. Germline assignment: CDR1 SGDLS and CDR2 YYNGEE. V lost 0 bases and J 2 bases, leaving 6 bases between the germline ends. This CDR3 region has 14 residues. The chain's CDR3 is CASSVDSGNQPQHF. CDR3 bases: TGTGCCAGCAGCGTAGACTCGGGCAATCAGCCCCAGCATTTT.

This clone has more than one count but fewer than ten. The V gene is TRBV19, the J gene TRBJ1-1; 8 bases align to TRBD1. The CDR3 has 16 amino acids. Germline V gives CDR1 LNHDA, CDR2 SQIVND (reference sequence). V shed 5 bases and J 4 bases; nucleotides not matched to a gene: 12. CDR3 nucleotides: TGTGCCAGTAGTCATTTACCTCAGGGGGCGGCCACTGAAGCTTTCTTT. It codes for CASSHLPQGAATEAFF. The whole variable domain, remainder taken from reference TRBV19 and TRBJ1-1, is DGGITQSPKYLFRKEGQNVTLSCEQNLNHDAMYWYRQDPGQGLRLIYYSQIVNDFQKGDIAEGYSVSREKKESFPLTVTSAQKNPTAFYLCASSHLPQGAATEAFFGQGTRLTVV.

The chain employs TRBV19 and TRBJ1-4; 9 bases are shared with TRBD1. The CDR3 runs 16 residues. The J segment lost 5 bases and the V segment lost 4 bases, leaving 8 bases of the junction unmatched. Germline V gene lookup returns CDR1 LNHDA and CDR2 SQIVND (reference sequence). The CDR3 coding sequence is TGTGCCAGTAGTACCCCCCGACAGGGGGGAAATGAAAAACTGTTTTTT. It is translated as CASSTPRQGGNEKLFF.

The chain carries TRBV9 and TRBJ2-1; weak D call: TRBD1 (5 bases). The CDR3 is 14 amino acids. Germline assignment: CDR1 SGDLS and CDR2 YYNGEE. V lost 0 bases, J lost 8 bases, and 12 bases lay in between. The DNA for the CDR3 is TGTGCCAGCAGCGTAGGGGGCCTGGCCGATGAGCAGTTCTTC. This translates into CASSVGGLADEQFF.

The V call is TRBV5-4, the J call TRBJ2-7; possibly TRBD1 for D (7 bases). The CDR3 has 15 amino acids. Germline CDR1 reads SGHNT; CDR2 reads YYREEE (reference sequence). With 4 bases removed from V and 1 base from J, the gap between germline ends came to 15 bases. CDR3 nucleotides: TGTGCCAGCAGCGGCGGGACAGTGGGTTCCTACGAGCAGTACTTC. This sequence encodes CASSGGTVGSYEQYF.

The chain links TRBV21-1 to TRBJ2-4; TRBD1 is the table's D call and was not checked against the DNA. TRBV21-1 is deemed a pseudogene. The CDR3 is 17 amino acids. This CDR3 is CASSKGGGPARPDIQYF. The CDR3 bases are TGTGCCAGCAGCAAAGGAGGGGGACCCGCAAGACCAGACATTCAGTACTTC.

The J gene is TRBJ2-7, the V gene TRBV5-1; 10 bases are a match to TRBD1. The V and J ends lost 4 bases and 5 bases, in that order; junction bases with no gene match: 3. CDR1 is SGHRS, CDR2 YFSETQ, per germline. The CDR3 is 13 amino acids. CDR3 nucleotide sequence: TGCGCCAGCAGCCGACAGGGGGCGGACGAGCAGTACTTC. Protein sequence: CASSRQGADEQYF.

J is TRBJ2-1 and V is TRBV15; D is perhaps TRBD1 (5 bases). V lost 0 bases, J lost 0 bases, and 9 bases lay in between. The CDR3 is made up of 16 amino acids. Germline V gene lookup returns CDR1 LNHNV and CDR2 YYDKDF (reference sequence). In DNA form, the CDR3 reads TGTGCCACCAGCAGAGAACAGGCTAGCTCCTACAATGAGCAGTTCTTC. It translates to CATSREQASSYNEQFF.

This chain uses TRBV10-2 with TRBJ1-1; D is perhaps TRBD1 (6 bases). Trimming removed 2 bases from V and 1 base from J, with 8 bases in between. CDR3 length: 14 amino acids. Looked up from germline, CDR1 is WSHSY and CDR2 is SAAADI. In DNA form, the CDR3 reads TGCGCCAGCAGTGAGGTGACAGGGAACACTGAAGCTTTCTTT. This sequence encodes CASSEVTGNTEAFF.

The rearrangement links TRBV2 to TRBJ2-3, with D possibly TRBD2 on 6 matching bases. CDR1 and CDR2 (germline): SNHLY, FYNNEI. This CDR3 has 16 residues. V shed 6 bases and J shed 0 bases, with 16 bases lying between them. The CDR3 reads CASSAWDRESTDTQYF. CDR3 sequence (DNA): TGTGCCAGCAGCGCCTGGGACCGGGAGAGCACAGATACGCAGTATTTT.

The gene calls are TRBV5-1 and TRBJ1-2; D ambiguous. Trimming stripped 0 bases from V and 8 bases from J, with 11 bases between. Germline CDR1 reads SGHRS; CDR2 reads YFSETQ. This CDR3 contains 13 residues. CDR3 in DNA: TGCGCCAGCAGCTTGGGGGCCCTCTGGGGCTACACCTTC. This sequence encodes CASSLGALWGYTF.

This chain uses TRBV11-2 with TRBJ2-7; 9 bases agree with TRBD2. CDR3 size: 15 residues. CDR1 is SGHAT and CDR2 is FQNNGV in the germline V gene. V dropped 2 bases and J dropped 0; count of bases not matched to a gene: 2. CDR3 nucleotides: TGTGCCAGCAGCTTACAGCGGGGGGCCTCCTACGAGCAGTACTTC. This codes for CASSLQRGASYEQYF.

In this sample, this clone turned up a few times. The chain's CDR3 is CASRPTGIYGYTF. Written as DNA, the CDR3 is TGTGCCAGCAGACCGACAGGGATCTATGGCTACACCTTC. This chain uses TRBV28 with TRBJ1-2; 7 bases map to TRBD1. The junction had 5 bases not matched to a gene; V was cut back by 6 bases and J by 4 bases. This CDR3 is 13 amino acids long. The germline V gene encodes CDR1 MDHEN and CDR2 SYDVKM.

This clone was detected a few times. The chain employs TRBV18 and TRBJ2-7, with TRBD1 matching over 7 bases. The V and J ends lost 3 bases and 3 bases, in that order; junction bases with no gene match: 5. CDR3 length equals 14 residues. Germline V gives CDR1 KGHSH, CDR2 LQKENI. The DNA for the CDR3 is TGTGCCAGCTCACCGGGGACAGCGAACTACGAGCAGTACTTC. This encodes CASSPGTANYEQYF.